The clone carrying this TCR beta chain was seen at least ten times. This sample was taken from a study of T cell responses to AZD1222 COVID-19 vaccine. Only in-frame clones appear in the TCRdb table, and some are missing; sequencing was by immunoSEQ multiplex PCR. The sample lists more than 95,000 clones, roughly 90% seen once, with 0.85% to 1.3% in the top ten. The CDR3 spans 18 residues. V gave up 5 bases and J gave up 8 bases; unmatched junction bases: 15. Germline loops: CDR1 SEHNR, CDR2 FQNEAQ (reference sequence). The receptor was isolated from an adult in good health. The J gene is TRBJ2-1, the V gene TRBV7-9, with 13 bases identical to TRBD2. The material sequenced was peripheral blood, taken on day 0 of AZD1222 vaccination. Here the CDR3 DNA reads TGTGCCAGCAGCCCTCGGACTAGCGGGAGCCCGAGGTCCCATGAGCAGTTCTTC. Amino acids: CASSPRTSGSPRSHEQFF.